These 4 T cell receptor beta chains were sequenced from one sample in a study of T-cell memory formation after mild COVID-19. MiXCR, run by TCRdb on the 5' RACE reads, gives a single entry per CDR3 protein. The table shows some 440,000 distinct CDR3 sequences, with more than 20% occurring only once. The sequenced sample consisted of PBMCs or a T cell subset sorted from them (not recorded which). The receptors were gathered from an adult woman who had mild COVID-19 (a few samples of this study predate the infection). Cell type and time point are not known.

This chain connects TRBV3-1 to TRBJ1-1, with D maybe TRBD1 (5 bases). V was cut by 7 bases and J by 5 bases, with 11 bases left in between. From germline, CDR1 is LGHDT and CDR2 YNNKEL (reference sequence). The CDR3 is 12 residues long. In nucleotides, the CDR3 is TGTGCCAGCAATGGGGGGGGAACTGAAGCTTTCTTT. This codes for CASNGGGTEAFF.

This clonotype occurred a few times. This sequence joins TRBV7-3 and TRBJ2-1, with unresolved D. Trimming stripped 6 bases from V and 0 bases from J, with 9 bases between. Germline V gene lookup returns CDR1 SGHTA and CDR2 FQGTGA. The CDR3 is 14 residues long. The CDR3 is CASSPYRSYNEQFF. CDR3 DNA: TGTGCCAGCAGTCCCTACCGCTCCTACAATGAGCAGTTCTTC. Using reference TRBV7-3 and TRBJ2-1 for the parts outside the CDR3, the full variable domain is GAGVSQTPSNKVTEKGKYVELRCDPISGHTALYWYRQSLGQGPEFLIYFQGTGAADDSGLPNDRFFAVRPEGSVSTLKIQRTERGDSAVYLCASSPYRSYNEQFFGPGTRLTVL.

This clonotype was picked up a small number of times. CDR3 nucleotides: TGCGCCAGCAGCGCCCTAGCGGGGGGTTACAATGAGCAGTTCTTC. It is translated as CASSALAGGYNEQFF. V usage is TRBV5-1 and J usage is TRBJ2-1; 11 bases map to TRBD2. V trimming: 4 bases; J trimming: 4 bases; junction bases outside the gene matches: 4. Germline V gives CDR1 SGHRS, CDR2 YFSETQ. The length of the CDR3 is 15 residues.

This chain links TRBV30 with TRBJ2-1; 11 positions agree with TRBD2. V shed 5 bases and J 8 bases; nucleotides not matched to a gene: 5. Germline V lookup: CDR1 GTSNPN, CDR2 SVGIG (reference sequence). The CDR3 consists of 13 residues. Here the CDR3 DNA reads TGTGCCTGGCTAGCGGGGGGTAGGGATGAGCAGTTCTTC. Translating gives CAWLAGGRDEQFF.